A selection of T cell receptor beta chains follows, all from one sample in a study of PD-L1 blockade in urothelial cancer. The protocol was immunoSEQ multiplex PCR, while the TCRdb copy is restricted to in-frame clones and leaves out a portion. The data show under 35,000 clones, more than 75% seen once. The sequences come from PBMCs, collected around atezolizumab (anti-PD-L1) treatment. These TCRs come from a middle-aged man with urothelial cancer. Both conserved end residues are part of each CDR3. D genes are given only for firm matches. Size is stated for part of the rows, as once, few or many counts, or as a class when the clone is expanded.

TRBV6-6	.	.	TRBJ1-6	CASSPGQGRSPLHF	TGTGCCAGCAGTCCCGGTCAGGGAAGATCACCCCTCCACTTT
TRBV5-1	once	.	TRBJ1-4	CASSSPGEKLFF	TGCGCCAGCAGCTCCCCGGGGGAAAAACTGTTTTTT
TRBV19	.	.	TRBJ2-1	CASSISVLARGNEQFF	TGTGCCAGTAGTATCTCTGTTCTAGCGCGAGGCAATGAGCAGTTCTTC
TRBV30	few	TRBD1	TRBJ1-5	CAWNLRGQNQPQHF	TGTGCCTGGAACCTCAGGGGACAGAATCAGCCCCAGCATTTT
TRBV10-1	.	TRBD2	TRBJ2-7	CASSDSSSGRHEQYF	TGCGCCAGCAGTGACTCCTCTAGCGGGAGGCACGAGCAGTACTTC
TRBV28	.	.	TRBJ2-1	CASSLLQGQGQFF	TGTGCCAGCAGTTTGCTACAGGGTCAGGGGCAGTTCTTC
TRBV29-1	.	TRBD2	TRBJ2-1	CSVEDPLRGSYNEQFF	TGCAGCGTTGAAGATCCCCTGCGGGGGTCCTACAATGAGCAGTTCTTC
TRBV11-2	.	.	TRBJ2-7	CASSRRGDSLGYEQYF	TGTGCCAGCAGCCGTCGGGGAGATAGCTTAGGCTACGAGCAGTACTTC
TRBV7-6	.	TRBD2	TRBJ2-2	CASSLVLAGDETGELFF	TGTGCCAGCAGCTTAGTCCTAGCGGGAGATGAGACCGGGGAGCTGTTTTTT
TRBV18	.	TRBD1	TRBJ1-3	CASSPIQGAGNTIYF	TGTGCCAGCTCACCGATACAGGGGGCTGGAAACACCATATATTTT
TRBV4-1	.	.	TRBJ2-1	CASTPSGSGLDNEQFF	TGCGCCAGCACCCCAAGTGGTTCGGGACTCGACAATGAGCAGTTCTTC
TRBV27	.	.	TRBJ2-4	CASSMAGPKNIQYF	TGTGCCAGCAGTATGGCGGGCCCCAAAAACATTCAGTACTTC
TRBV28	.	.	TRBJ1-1	CASSKPRGENTEAFF	TGTGCCAGCAGTAAACCCCGGGGGGAGAACACTGAAGCTTTCTTT
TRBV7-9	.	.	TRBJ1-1	CASSQPRAQMNTEAFF	TGTGCCAGCTCCCAGCCCAGGGCCCAAATGAACACTGAAGCTTTCTTT
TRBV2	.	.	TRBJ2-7	CASSGEDGWSSYEQLF	TGTGCCAGCAGTGGGGAGGACGGCTGGAGCTCCTACGAGCAGCTCTTC